This T cell receptor beta chain appears in the sequencing data of a study of T-cell reconstitution after alpha-beta-depleted transplantation in children. In the case of this clonotype: The antigen is unknown.

A TCRbeta library incorporating unique molecular identifiers was prepared. TCRdb fed the PCR reads into MiXCR, producing one record per CDR3 protein. Of 250,000 to 350,000 distinct CDR3 sequences listed, roughly 21% were seen once; the top ten hold around 9.9%. Trimming took 3 bases from V and 2 from J, leaving 7 bases between them. CDR3 length equals 13 residues. Study-wide findings and caveats: It was newly produced T cells that mostly accounted for T-cell counts and diversity one year after transplant. After transplant, at about two months, alpha-beta T cells were reportedly derived from several hundred expanded graft clones.

The J gene is TRBJ2-5, the V gene TRBV12-3 or TRBV12-4; D remains ambiguous. The clonotype was recovered from a male patient aged 10 to 17 who had a stem cell transplant for acute lymphoblastic leukemia, so the T cells may come from the graft donor. Source: PBMCs, mostly from graft donor cells, taken 180 days after TCRalphabeta/CD19-depleted stem cell transplant. The CDR3 DNA is TGTGCCAGCAGTTTTAGCAGACAAGAGACCCAGTACTTC. As protein: CASSFSRQETQYF.